A selection of T cell receptor beta chains follows, all from one sample in a study of regulatory T cells in long-lasting Graves disease. TCRdb called the multiplex PCR reads again in MiXCR, with one record for every CDR3 protein. The sample lists around 480,000 distinct CDR3 sequences, roughly a sixth seen once, with more than 20% in the top ten. These records were also assigned to another study, of T cells in Graves' hyperthyroidism and ophthalmopathy.

The material sequenced was peripheral blood mononuclear cells (PBMCs), taken at new diagnosis, from a patient treated with antithyroid drugs. These receptors all stem from a woman aged 35-65 years with Graves disease. Each CDR3 is given with its conserved first and last residue. D genes are given only for firm matches. Not all rows give a size; the values are once, few, many and, for expanded clones, a class.

TRBV13	TRBJ2-3	.	.	15	TGTGCCAGCAGCTATGGACAGCGACTCACAGATACGCAGTATTTT	CASSYGQRLTDTQYF
TRBV11-2	TRBJ2-7	.	many	13	TGTGCCAGCAGCAGGGACGCGTCCTACGAGCAGTACTTC	CASSRDASYEQYF
TRBV18	TRBJ2-3	.	many	14	TGTGCCAGCTCAGGCGGCAGTCTCACAGATACGCAGTATTTT	CASSGGSLTDTQYF
TRBV29-1	TRBJ1-1	TRBD1	few	14	TGCAGCGTTAAACAGGGGGCGGAACACACTGAAGCTTTCTTT	CSVKQGAEHTEAFF
TRBV3-1	TRBJ2-3	.	many	14	TGTGCCAGCAGCCTGGGTCCCCAGAGGGATACGCAGTATTTT	CASSLGPQRDTQYF
TRBV11-3	TRBJ1-2	.	.	15	TGTGCCAGCAGCTTAGCCCCAGGGGACGACTATGGCTACACCTTC	CASSLAPGDDYGYTF
TRBV20-1	TRBJ1-1	TRBD1	.	14	TGCAGTGTCCGAGGGGGCCGGGGAAACACTGAAGCTTTCTTT	CSVRGGRGNTEAFF
TRBV11-1	TRBJ2-5	TRBD2	.	14	TGTGCCAGCAGCTTACCCGGACTAGCTGAGACCCAGTACTTC	CASSLPGLAETQYF
TRBV19	TRBJ2-1	.	.	13	TGTGCCTCTCACGGGGCGTCCTACAATGAGCAGTTCTTC	CASHGASYNEQFF
TRBV11-2	TRBJ1-1	TRBD1	many	17	TGTGCCAGCAGCTCCGGGACAGGGGTACGGATGAACACTGAAGCTTTCTTT	CASSSGTGVRMNTEAFF
TRBV30	TRBJ1-1	TRBD1	many	13	TGTGCCTGGAGTGTTGACAGGGTCACTGAAGCTTTCTTT	CAWSVDRVTEAFF
TRBV5-1	TRBJ1-5	.	many	15	TGCGCCAGCAGCTTGGACCCCGACCCCAATCAGCCCCAGCATTTT	CASSLDPDPNQPQHF
TRBV27	TRBJ1-1	.	.	15	TGTGCCAGCAGTATCTCGGGGGCAGGGAACACTGAAGCTTTCTTT	CASSISGAGNTEAFF
TRBV5-5	TRBJ2-6	.	.	17	TGTGCCAGCAGCTTGGTTCCAGGGTTGGCTGGGGCCAACGTCCTGACTTTC	CASSLVPGLAGANVLTF
TRBV7-2	TRBJ1-5	TRBD1	few	20	TGTGCCAGCAGCTTACAAGGCCCAGGGGGTACAACGAATAGCAATCAGCCCCAGCATTTT	CASSLQGPGGTTNSNQPQHF
TRBV27	TRBJ1-2	.	many	13	TGTGCCAGCAGTGAACGGACAGACTATGGCTACACCTTC	CASSERTDYGYTF
TRBV13	TRBJ1-1	.	.	14	TGTGCCAGCGCTGCAAAAGGGCGGAACACTGAAGCTTTCTTT	CASAAKGRNTEAFF
TRBV3-1	TRBJ1-2	.	many	19	TGTGCCAGCAGCCAAGATCTGGCGAAGGACACTGCATTCGGCTATGGCTACACCTTC	CASSQDLAKDTAFGYGYTF
TRBV2	TRBJ1-5	.	many	13	TGTGCCAGCAGCGCCAGACAGAATCAGCCCCAGCATTTT	CASSARQNQPQHF
TRBV27	TRBJ2-3	.	many	14	TGTGCCAGCAGTTTGGCACTCTTCACAGATACGCAGTATTTT	CASSLALFTDTQYF
TRBV29-1	TRBJ2-5	TRBD1	few	15	TGCAGCGTTGATACCGGCAGGGGGCTGCAAGAGACCCAGTACTTC	CSVDTGRGLQETQYF
TRBV12-3/TRBV12-4	TRBJ2-5	TRBD1	few	15	TGTGCCAGCAGAAACGGGGACAGGGGACAAGAGACCCAGTACTTC	CASRNGDRGQETQYF
TRBV29-1	TRBJ1-5	.	many	12	TGCAGCGCCATGGGCGTTGACCAGCCCCAGCATTTT	CSAMGVDQPQHF
TRBV20-1	TRBJ1-1	.	.	14	TGCAGTGCTAGAGATCCCGTAAAGAACACTGAAGCTTTCTTT	CSARDPVKNTEAFF
TRBV7-9	TRBJ2-2	.	many	11	TGTGCCAGCACCCAAACCGGGGAGCTGTTTTTT	CASTQTGELFF
TRBV7-9	TRBJ2-7	.	.	13	TGTGCCAGCAGCTTATCAGGGGTCAACGAGCAGTACTTC	CASSLSGVNEQYF
TRBV12-3/TRBV12-4	TRBJ2-1	TRBD2	many	15	TGTGCCAGCAGTTCAACCCGACTAGCGAGGAATGAGCAGTTCTTC	CASSSTRLARNEQFF
TRBV6-2/TRBV6-3	TRBJ1-1	.	many	17	TGTGCCAGCAGTTACAATCCTATCTCAGGGTTGGGCACTGAAGCTTTCTTT	CASSYNPISGLGTEAFF
TRBV9	TRBJ2-5	TRBD2	once	15	TGTGCCAGCAGCGTAGAGGGAGCGGGGCTCGAGACCCAGTACTTC	CASSVEGAGLETQYF
TRBV6-2/TRBV6-3	TRBJ1-2	.	.	13	TGTGTCAGCAGTTCCCAACGAGCCTATAGCTACACCTTC	CVSSSQRAYSYTF
TRBV6-1	TRBJ1-6	TRBD1	.	16	TGTGCCAGCAGTCTAACTGGGACAGATTTTAATTCACCCCTCCACTTT	CASSLTGTDFNSPLHF
TRBV12-3/TRBV12-4	TRBJ1-4	.	many	16	TGTGCCAGCAGTTTAGCGGACCAGAGGGTTAATGAAAAACTGTTTTTT	CASSLADQRVNEKLFF
TRBV7-2	TRBJ1-5	.	once	15	TGTGCCAGCAGCCCAGCGGGGATGGGGAGTCAGCCCCAGCATTTT	CASSPAGMGSQPQHF
TRBV18	TRBJ2-1	TRBD2	many	16	TGTGCCAGCTCGTCCAGACTAGCGGGCGCGAGGAATGAGCAGTTCTTC	CASSSRLAGARNEQFF